This T cell receptor beta chain was identified in a study of shared clonotypes between healthy human individuals. V shed 0 bases and J shed 2 bases, with 8 bases lying between them. Germline V gives CDR1 LGHNA, CDR2 YNFKEQ. The CDR3 is made up of 14 amino acids. The authors distributed each subset's genomic DNA evenly over several immunoSEQ plates. Sequenced by immunoSEQ multiplex PCR; TCRdb stores in-frame clones only, minus some. The sample has about 2.2 million clones, just under 95% seen once. CD45RO-negative CD8 cells positively selected for CCR7 made up the naive population, which excluded terminally differentiated effector memory CD45RA+ cells.

This chain uses TRBV4-2 with TRBJ2-7, with TRBD2 as a possible D gene (5 bases). Sequencing used naive CD8+ T cells from PBMCs. The sequence was obtained from a man aged 18 to 30 in good health. Some clones in this sample may be carry-over from other donors' samples. CDR3 nucleotides: TGTGCCAGCAGCCAAGAGGGAGAGACCTACGAGCAGTACTTC. This encodes CASSQEGETYEQYF.